The clone carrying this T cell receptor (beta chain) was found a few times. What it binds is unknown. The sample originates from a study of T-cell reconstitution after alpha-beta-depleted transplantation in children. Study-wide findings and caveats: A year had passed since transplant, and T-cell counts and diversity by then came mostly from newly produced T cells.

The authors prepared the TCRbeta library with unique molecular identifiers. TCRdb redid the calling of the PCR reads with MiXCR, one entry per CDR3 protein. The data show about 350,000 distinct CDR3 sequences, about a sixth seen once. The CDR3 covers 16 residues. J gave up 4 bases and V 5 bases, and 7 bases lay outside the gene matches. Germline V gene lookup returns CDR1 SGHTA and CDR2 FQGNSA. This chain uses TRBV7-2 with TRBJ2-3; TRBD2 agrees at 12 bases. The sequence derives from a male patient between 2 and 15 years old who had a stem cell transplant for acute lymphoblastic leukemia, so the T cells may come from the graft donor. Sample: PBMCs, mostly from graft donor cells, taken 360 days after TCRalphabeta/CD19-depleted stem cell transplant. CDR3 protein: CASSARLAGEADTQYF. As DNA, the CDR3 is TGTGCCAGCAGCGCCCGACTAGCGGGAGAGGCAGATACGCAGTATTTT.